These 8 T cell receptor beta chains were sequenced from one sample in a study of CD8 T cells in ankylosing spondylitis (dated by TCRdb to 2015 to 2018). The paper's findings and limits, for the study overall: Blood from ankylosing spondylitis patients appeared to be characterized by a TCR beta motif composed of roughly 8 highly homologous amino acid variants.

Antigens for these TCRs are unknown. To prepare the library, 5' RACE was applied. TCRdb names Illumina HiSeq 2500 as the instrument used. The raw public data were reprocessed by TCRdb itself: fastp quality trimming at Q25, MiXCR clonotype calling, in-frame beta chains only. Each entry merges the rows of one CDR3 protein and shows their most common DNA and genes. Within this sample are some 700,000 distinct CDR3 sequences, with about 20% of them counted one time only. The top ten hold 15% to 20% of the sample. Sequencing input: blood, either unsorted or a sorted T cell fraction (not recorded which). These receptors came from a male donor with ankylosing spondylitis.

This clonotype has only a few counts. This sequence joins TRBV20-1 and TRBJ2-1; 8 nucleotides align to TRBD2. The CDR3 runs to 18 residues. V dropped 5 bases and J dropped 4; count of bases not matched to a gene: 19. Germline-derived CDR1 and CDR2 are DFQATT and SNEGSKA (reference sequence). The CDR3 sequence is CSAPREGPTSPLYNEQFF. The CDR3 DNA reads TGCAGTGCTCCCCGGGAGGGACCGACTAGCCCCTTATACAATGAGCAGTTCTTC.

This clonotype was seen more than once but under ten times. The chain employs TRBV5-4 and TRBJ2-4, with 8 positions matching TRBD2. V shed 0 bases, J shed 7 bases, and the junction held 9 bases outside the gene matches. Per germline, CDR1 SGHNT and CDR2 YYREEE (reference sequence). The CDR3 has 16 amino acids. In DNA form, the CDR3 reads TGTGCCAGCAGCTTGGACCCTGGACTAGCTTCGAACATTCAGTACTTC. Encoded protein: CASSLDPGLASNIQYF.

This chain connects TRBV12-3 or TRBV12-4 to TRBJ1-1; perhaps TRBD1 as D (5 bases). The CDR3 length is 14 residues. Deletions cut 5 bases from V and 4 bases from J, with 14 bases between. CDR3 DNA sequence: TGTGCCAGCAGTCCGGGACTGAAGGGCACTGAAGCTTTCTTT. This encodes CASSPGLKGTEAFF.

This clonotype was observed a handful of times. Here the CDR3 reads CATSKGIAGTEARYF. The CDR3 nucleotides read TGTGCCACCAGCAAGGGGATAGCGGGAACCGAGGCGCGGTACTTC. The genes are TRBV15 and TRBJ2-7; TRBD2 agrees at 8 bases. Germline V gives CDR1 LNHNV, CDR2 YYDKDF (reference sequence). The V gene end was trimmed by 4 bases and the J gene end by 12 bases; junction bases not matched to a gene: 17. The CDR3 consists of 15 residues.

The chain carries TRBV5-1 and TRBJ2-1, with D maybe TRBD2 (6 bases). Germline CDR1 is SGHRS and CDR2 is YFSETQ. V lost 5 bases and J lost 3, with 15 bases in between. CDR3 length: 15 amino acids. CDR3 DNA: TGCGCCAGCAGTCCCCGGGGGTCCTTCTACAATGAGCAGTTCTTC. It translates to CASSPRGSFYNEQFF.

This clonotype was seen a few times. The chain couples TRBV27 to TRBJ2-7; 7 positions agree with TRBD2. The CDR3 extends over 13 amino acids. V shed 6 bases, J shed 2 bases, and the junction held 4 bases outside the gene matches. CDR1 MNHEY and CDR2 SMNVEV come from the germline V gene (reference sequence). DNA of the CDR3: TGTGCCAGCAGGACTGGACTAGCCTACGAGCAGTACTTC. This translates into CASRTGLAYEQYF.

J is TRBJ2-1 and V is TRBV11-2; 8 nucleotides agree with TRBD2. CDR1 and CDR2 from the germline V gene are SGHAT and FQNNGV. The CDR3 contains 16 residues. V was pared by 4 bases and J by 2 bases, with 7 bases of the junction left unmatched. The CDR3 DNA follows: TGTGCCAGCAGCTCGGGAGGGGGTCACCCCTACAATGAGCAGTTCTTC. It specifies CASSSGGGHPYNEQFF.

The V call is TRBV11-1, the J call TRBJ1-6; D gene ambiguous. V was clipped by 6 bases and J by 0 bases, with 21 bases between them. CDR3 length: 19 amino acids. Germline CDR1 reads SGHAT; CDR2 reads FQDESV (reference sequence). CDR3 in DNA: TGTGCCAGCAGTACCCTCAAGGCAGAGGAAAGCTCCTATAATTCACCCCTCCACTTT. Amino acids: CASSTLKAEESSYNSPLHF.